What follows describes a single T cell receptor beta chain. As yet, its antigen is unknown. Other DNA sequences of this sample code for an identical CDR3. From the roughly 110-subject validation cohort, which was separate from the roughly 690-subject first cohort, the donors were drawn. This record comes from a study of cytomegalovirus exposure and HLA in healthy donors. The study's findings and limits: Many donors shared some public TCRs, even though most TCR sequences were rare. The study flagged around 160 TCR beta chains as cytomegalovirus-associated.

Profiling relied on immunoSEQ multiplex PCR, and the TCRdb table lists in-frame clones only, not all of them. The data hold 200,000 to 300,000 clones, with 90% observed a single time. Between the trimmed V and J ends, which lost 8 bases and 4 bases, there was a span of 12 bases. Germline loops: CDR1 SGDLS, CDR2 YYNGEE. This CDR3 spans 13 amino acids. This sequence originates from a young woman in good health and CMV-seronegative. V is TRBV9 and J is TRBJ2-2; D ambiguous. The sequenced sample consisted of PBMCs. This CDR3 is CASSGLSTGELFF. For the CDR3, the DNA is TGTGCCAGTTCTGGTCTTAGCACCGGGGAGCTGTTTTTT.